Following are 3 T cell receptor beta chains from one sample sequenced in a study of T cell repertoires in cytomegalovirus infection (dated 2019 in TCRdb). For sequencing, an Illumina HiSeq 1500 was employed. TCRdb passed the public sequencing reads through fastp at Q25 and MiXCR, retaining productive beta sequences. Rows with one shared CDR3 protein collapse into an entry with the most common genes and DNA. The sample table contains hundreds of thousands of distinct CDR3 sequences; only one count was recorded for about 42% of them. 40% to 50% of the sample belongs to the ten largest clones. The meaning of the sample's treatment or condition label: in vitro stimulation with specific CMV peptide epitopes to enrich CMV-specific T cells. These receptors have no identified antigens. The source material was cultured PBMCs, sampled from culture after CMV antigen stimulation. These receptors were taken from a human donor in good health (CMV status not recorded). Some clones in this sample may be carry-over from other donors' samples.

CDR3 DNA: TGTGCCAGCAGCCCCGGGGGGCGCGGTGAAGCTTTCTTT. It is translated as CASSPGGRGEAFF. The chain couples TRBV2 to TRBJ1-1, with D tentatively TRBD1 (6 bases). Germline lookup yields CDR1 SNHLY and CDR2 FYNNEI. Trimming left V 6 bases short and J 7 bases short, with 15 bases between. The CDR3 runs 13 residues.

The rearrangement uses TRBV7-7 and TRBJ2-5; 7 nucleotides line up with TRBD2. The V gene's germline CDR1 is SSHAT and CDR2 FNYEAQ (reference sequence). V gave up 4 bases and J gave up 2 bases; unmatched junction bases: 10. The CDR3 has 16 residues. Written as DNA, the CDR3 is TGTGCCAGCAGCTCGGCCCCGAGAGCGGGGCAAGAGACCCAGTACTTC. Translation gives CASSSAPRAGQETQYF.

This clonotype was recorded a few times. DNA for the CDR3: TGCGCCAGCAGCCAAGATCAGATTAATGAAAAACTGTTTTTT. Its protein product is CASSQDQINEKLFF. The genes are TRBV4-1 and TRBJ1-4; D unclear. In germline, CDR1 is MGHRA, CDR2 YSYEKL. CDR3 length: 14 amino acids. Trimming took 0 bases from V and 4 from J, leaving 6 bases between them.